This T cell receptor beta chain was found in a study of regulatory dendritic cells for organ transplantation. Findings and caveats of the study: The authors noted considerable between-person heterogeneity in alloreactive memory CD8+ cells. Memory T cells were less diverse than naive, with memory CD8+ most oligoclonal. Memory CD8+ clonal expansion seemed more limited with regulatory than mature dendritic cells.

The germline CDR1 and CDR2 sequences are SGHAT and FQNNGV. This CDR3 has 17 amino acids. V shed 1 base, J shed 5 bases, and the junction held 7 bases outside the gene matches. Details on this clone: Its antigen is not known.

Memory T cells were CD45RO+, naive were CD45RA+, sorted by FACS. Method: immunoSEQ multiplex PCR; TCRdb's copy keeps in-frame clones and lacks some. The sample gives under 45,000 clones, less than 90% of which show up once; more than 0.055% is in the top ten. The receptor was derived from a human donor in good health. The sample taken for sequencing was naive CD4+ T cells from blood. As for subset: CD45RA+ naive T cells. The chain employs TRBV11-2 and TRBJ2-2; 10 bases agree with TRBD2. CDR3 protein: CASSLVASGSWTGELFF. CDR3 nucleotide sequence: TGTGCCAGCAGCTTAGTTGCTAGCGGGAGTTGGACCGGGGAGCTGTTTTTT.